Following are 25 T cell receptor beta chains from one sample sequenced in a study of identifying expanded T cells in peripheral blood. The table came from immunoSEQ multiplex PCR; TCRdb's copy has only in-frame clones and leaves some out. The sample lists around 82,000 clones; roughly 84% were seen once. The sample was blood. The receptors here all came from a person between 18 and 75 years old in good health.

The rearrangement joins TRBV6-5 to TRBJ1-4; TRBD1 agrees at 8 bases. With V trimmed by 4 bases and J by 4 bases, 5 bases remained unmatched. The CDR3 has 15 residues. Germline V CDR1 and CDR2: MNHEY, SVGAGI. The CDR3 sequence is CASSSRQGINEKLFF. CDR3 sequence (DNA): TGTGCCAGCAGTTCCCGACAGGGGATTAATGAAAAACTGTTTTTT.

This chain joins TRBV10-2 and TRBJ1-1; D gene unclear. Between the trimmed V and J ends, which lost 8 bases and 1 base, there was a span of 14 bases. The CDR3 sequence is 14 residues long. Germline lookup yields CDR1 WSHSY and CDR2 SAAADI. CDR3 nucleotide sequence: TGCGCCAGCCAACCTGCGAACAGGAACACTGAAGCTTTCTTT. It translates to CASQPANRNTEAFF.

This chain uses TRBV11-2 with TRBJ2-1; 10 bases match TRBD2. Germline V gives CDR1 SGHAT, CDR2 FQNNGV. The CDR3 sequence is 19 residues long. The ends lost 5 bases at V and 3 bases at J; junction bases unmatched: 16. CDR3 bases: TGTGCCAGCAGCCAAATCCTAGCGGGAGTCCCCCGGGTCTACAATGAGCAGTTCTTC. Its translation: CASSQILAGVPRVYNEQFF.

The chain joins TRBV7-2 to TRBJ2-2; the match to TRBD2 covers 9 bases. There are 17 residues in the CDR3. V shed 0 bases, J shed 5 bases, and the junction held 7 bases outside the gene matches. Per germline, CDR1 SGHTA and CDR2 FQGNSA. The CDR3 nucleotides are TGTGCCAGCAGCTTAGCTAGCGGGAGTTCAGGGACCGGGGAGCTGTTTTTT. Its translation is CASSLASGSSGTGELFF. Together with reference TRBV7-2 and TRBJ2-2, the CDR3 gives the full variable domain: GAGVSQSPSNKVTEKGKDVELRCDPISGHTALYWYRQSLGQGLEFLIYFQGNSAPDKSGLPSDRFSAERTGGSVSTLTIQRTQQEDSAVYLCASSLASGSSGTGELFFGEGSRLTVL.

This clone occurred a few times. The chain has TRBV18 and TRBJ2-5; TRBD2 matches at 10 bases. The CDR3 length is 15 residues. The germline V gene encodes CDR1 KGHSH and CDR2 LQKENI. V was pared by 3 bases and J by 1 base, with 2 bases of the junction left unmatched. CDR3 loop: CASSPRTSGQETQYF. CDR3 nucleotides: TGTGCCAGCTCACCCAGGACTAGCGGCCAAGAGACCCAGTACTTC.

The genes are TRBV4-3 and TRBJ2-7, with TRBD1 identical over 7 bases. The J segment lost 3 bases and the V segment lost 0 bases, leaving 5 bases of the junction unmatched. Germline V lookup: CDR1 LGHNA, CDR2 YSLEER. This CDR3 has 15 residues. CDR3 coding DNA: TGCGCCAGCAGCCAAGATTTGGGACAGCTCTACGAGCAGTACTTC. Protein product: CASSQDLGQLYEQYF.

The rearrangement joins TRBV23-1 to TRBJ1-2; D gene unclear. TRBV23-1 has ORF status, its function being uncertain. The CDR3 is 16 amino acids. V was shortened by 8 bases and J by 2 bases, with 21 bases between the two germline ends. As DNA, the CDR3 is TGCGCCAGCGGGAACTTCAGACATAGTAGGAACTATGGCTACACCTTC. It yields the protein CASGNFRHSRNYGYTF.

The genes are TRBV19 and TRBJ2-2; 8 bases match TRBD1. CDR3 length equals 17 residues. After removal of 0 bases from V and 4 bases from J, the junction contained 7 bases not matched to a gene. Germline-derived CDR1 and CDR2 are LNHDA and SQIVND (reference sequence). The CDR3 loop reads CASSIERHRGSTGELFF. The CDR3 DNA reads TGTGCCAGTAGTATAGAAAGGCACAGGGGGTCCACCGGGGAGCTGTTTTTT.

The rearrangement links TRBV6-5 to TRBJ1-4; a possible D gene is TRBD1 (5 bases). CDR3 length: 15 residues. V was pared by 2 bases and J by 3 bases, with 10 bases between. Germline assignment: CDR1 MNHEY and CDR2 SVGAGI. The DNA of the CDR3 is TGTGCCAGCAGTTACCGGGGGTCCCCTAATGAAAAACTGTTTTTT. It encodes CASSYRGSPNEKLFF.

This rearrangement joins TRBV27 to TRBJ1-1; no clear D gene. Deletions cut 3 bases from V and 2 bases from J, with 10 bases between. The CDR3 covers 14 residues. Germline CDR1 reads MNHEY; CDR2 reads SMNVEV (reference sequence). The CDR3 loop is CASSFQRDNTEAFF. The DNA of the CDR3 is TGTGCCAGCAGTTTCCAGAGGGATAACACTGAAGCTTTCTTT.

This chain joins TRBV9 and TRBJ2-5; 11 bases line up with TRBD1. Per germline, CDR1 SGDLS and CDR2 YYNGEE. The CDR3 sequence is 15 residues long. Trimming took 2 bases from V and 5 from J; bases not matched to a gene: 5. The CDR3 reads CASSVQDRGRETQYF. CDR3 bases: TGTGCCAGCAGCGTCCAGGACAGGGGGCGGGAGACCCAGTACTTC.

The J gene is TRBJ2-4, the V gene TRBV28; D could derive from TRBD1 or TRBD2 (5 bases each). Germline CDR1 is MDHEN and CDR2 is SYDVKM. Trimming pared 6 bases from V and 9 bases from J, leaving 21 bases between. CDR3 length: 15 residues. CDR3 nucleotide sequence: TGTGCCAGCAGGTCGAGGGCGAGGGGCCTGGGCATTCAGTACTTC. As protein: CASRSRARGLGIQYF.

CDR3 region: CASKTSGNLQETQYF. The CDR3 DNA is TGTGCCAGCAAGACTAGCGGGAACCTCCAAGAGACCCAGTACTTC. The chain joins TRBV27 to TRBJ2-5; TRBD2 matches 11 bases. Germline V gene data show CDR1 as MNHEY and CDR2 as SMNVEV (reference sequence). This CDR3 has 15 amino acids. V shed 7 bases, J shed 1 base, and the junction held 5 bases outside the gene matches.

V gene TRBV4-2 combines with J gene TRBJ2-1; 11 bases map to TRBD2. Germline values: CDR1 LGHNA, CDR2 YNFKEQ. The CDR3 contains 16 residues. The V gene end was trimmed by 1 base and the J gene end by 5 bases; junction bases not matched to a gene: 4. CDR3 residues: CASSQVSGLADNEQFF. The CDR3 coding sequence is TGTGCCAGCAGCCAAGTGTCGGGACTAGCGGACAATGAGCAGTTCTTC.

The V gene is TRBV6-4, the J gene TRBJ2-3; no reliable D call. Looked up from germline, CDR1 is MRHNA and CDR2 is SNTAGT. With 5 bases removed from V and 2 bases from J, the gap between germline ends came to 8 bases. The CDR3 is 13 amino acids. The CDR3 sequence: CASSFGPTDTQYF. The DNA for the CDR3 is TGTGCCAGCAGTTTCGGACCCACAGATACGCAGTATTTT.

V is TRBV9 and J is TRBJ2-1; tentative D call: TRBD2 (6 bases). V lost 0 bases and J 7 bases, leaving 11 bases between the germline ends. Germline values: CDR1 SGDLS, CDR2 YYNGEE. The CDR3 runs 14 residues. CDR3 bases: TGTGCCAGCAGCGTAGACGGGAGAACGAATGAGCAGTTCTTC. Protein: CASSVDGRTNEQFF.

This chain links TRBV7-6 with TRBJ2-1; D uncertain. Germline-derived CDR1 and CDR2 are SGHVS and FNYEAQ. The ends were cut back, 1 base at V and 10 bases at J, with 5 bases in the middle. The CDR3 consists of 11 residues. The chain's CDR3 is CASSLEFEQFF. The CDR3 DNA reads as TGTGCCAGCAGCTTAGAGTTCGAGCAGTTCTTC.

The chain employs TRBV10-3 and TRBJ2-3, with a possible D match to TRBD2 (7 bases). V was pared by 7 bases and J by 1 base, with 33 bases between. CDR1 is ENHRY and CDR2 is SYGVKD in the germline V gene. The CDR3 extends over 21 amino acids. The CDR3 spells CAITPSLLRGEGLTGTDTQYF. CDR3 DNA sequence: TGTGCCATCACCCCCTCCTTACTAAGGGGGGAGGGCCTAACCGGCACAGATACGCAGTATTTT.

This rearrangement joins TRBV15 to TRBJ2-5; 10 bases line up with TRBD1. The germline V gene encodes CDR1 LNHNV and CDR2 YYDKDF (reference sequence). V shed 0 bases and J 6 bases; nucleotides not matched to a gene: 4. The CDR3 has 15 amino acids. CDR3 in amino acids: CATSREGDRGQTQYF. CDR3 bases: TGTGCCACCAGCAGAGAGGGGGACAGGGGACAGACCCAGTACTTC. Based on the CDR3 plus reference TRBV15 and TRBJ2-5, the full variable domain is DAMVIQNPRYQVTQFGKPVTLSCSQTLNHNVMYWYQQKSSQAPKLLFHYYDKDFNNEADTPDNFQSRRPNTSFCFLDIRSPGLGDTAMYLCATSREGDRGQTQYFGPGTRLLVL.

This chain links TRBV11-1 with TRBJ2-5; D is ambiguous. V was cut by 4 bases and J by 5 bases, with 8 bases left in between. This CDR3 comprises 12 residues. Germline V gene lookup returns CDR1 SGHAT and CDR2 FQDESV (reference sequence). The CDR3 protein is CASSSPWETQYF. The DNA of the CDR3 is TGTGCCAGCAGCTCCCCCTGGGAGACCCAGTACTTC.

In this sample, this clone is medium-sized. DNA of the CDR3: TGCGCCAGCAGTTCCCCGGGACAGGGGGCCTACGAGCAGTACTTC. As protein: CASSSPGQGAYEQYF. The genes are TRBV10-2 and TRBJ2-7; TRBD1 aligns across 11 bases. Trimming cost V 5 bases and J 2 bases; bases outside gene matches: 5. Germline V gene lookup returns CDR1 WSHSY and CDR2 SAAADI. The CDR3 length is 15 residues.

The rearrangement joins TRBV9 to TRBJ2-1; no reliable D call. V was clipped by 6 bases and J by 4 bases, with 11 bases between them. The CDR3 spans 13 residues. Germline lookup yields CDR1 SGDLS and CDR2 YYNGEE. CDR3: CASTPEGYNEQFF. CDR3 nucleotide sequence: TGTGCCAGCACCCCTGAAGGGTACAATGAGCAGTTCTTC.

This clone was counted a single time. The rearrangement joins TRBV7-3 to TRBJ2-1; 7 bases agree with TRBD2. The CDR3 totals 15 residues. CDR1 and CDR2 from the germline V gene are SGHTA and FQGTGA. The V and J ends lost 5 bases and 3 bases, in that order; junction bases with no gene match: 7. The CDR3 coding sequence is TGTGCCAGCAGCGTTACGGGGGGAGGCTACAATGAGCAGTTCTTC. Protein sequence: CASSVTGGGYNEQFF.

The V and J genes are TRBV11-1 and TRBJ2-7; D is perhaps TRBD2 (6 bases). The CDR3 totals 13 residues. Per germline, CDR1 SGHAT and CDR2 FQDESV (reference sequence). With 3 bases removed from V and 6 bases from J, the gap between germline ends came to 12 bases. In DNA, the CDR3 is TGTGCCAGCAGCTTGAGTTACGGGGGCGAGCAGTACTTC. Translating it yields CASSLSYGGEQYF.

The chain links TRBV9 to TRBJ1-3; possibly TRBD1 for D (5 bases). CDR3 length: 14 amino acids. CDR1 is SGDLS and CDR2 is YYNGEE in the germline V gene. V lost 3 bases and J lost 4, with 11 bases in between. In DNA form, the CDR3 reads TGTGCCAGCAGCGAAGGACACCACGGAAACACCATATATTTT. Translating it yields CASSEGHHGNTIYF. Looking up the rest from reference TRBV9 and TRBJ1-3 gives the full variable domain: DSGVTQTPKHLITATGQRVTLRCSPRSGDLSVYWYQQSLDQGLQFLIQYYNGEERAKGNILERFSAQQFPDLHSELNLSSLELGDSALYFCASSEGHHGNTIYFGEGSWLTVV.